This T cell receptor beta chain was sequenced in a study of cytomegalovirus exposure and HLA in healthy donors. This clone was observed a few times. Its antigen is still unknown. V was trimmed by 5 bases and J by 4 bases, leaving 17 bases between them. The CDR3 has 15 amino acids. The germline CDR1 and CDR2 sequences are PRHDT and FYEKMQ (reference sequence). Study-level results: TCR beta sequences numbering fewer than 20,000 were associated with HLA alleles at 0.05 false discovery rate in a later analysis. Among immune exposure information, only CMV serostatus was available.

The PCR employed 60 Vbeta primers together with 13 Jbeta primers. Libraries were prepared by immunoSEQ multiplex PCR; TCRdb keeps only in-frame clonotypes and omits some of them. The sample has around 150,000 clones, 9.4% seen once; the top ten hold about 2%. These donors, healthy bone marrow donors, were studied. Sequenced material: PBMCs. The chain uses TRBV13 and TRBJ1-2; possibly TRBD1 for D (5 bases). The TCR comes from a male donor in good health and CMV-seronegative. CDR3 loop: CASSANANDSYGYTF. In DNA form, the CDR3 reads TGTGCCAGCAGCGCTAATGCGAATGACAGCTATGGCTACACCTTC.